This is a list of T cell receptor beta chains from one sample in a study of T cell responses to AZD1222 COVID-19 vaccine. Method: immunoSEQ multiplex PCR; TCRdb's copy keeps in-frame clones and lacks some. The data contain approximately 120,000 clones, 75% to 90% of them singletons. Sequencing used peripheral blood, obtained 28 days after the second AZD1222 dose. Receptors were obtained from an adult who received the AZD1222 COVID-19 vaccine. CDR3s include the opening cysteine and the closing phenylalanine or tryptophan. D genes are given only for firm matches. The size entry is marked missing in some rows and otherwise reads once, few, many or a size class.

>NA|TRBV21-1|NA|TRBJ2-5
TGTGCCAGCAGCAATCCCCCTGGAGGATACCAAGAGACCCAGTACTTC
CASSNPPGGYQETQYF
>NA|TRBV5-1|NA|TRBJ2-1
TGCGCCAGCAGCTTCGACGTCGCCTCCTACAATGAGCAGTTCTTC
CASSFDVASYNEQFF
>NA|TRBV10-3|TRBD2|TRBJ2-3
TGTGCCATCACTACTAGCGGGGAAAGTTCAGATACGCAGTATTTT
CAITTSGESSDTQYF
>NA|TRBV30|NA|TRBJ1-6
TGTGCCTTAGGAGGCAGGGCGTCCTATAATTCACCCCTCCACTTT
CALGGRASYNSPLHF
>NA|TRBV5-1|TRBD1|TRBJ1-5
TGCGCCAGCAGCCCAGGGGGGAGCAATCAGCCCCAGCATTTT
CASSPGGSNQPQHF
>NA|TRBV5-4|NA|TRBJ1-2
TGTGCCAGCAGATCACCACGAGCCTATGGCTACACCTTC
CASRSPRAYGYTF
>NA|TRBV6-1|TRBD1|TRBJ1-6
TGTGCCAGCAGTGAAGCGGGACAGACTAATTCACCCCTCCACTTT
CASSEAGQTNSPLHF
>few|TRBV30|TRBD1|TRBJ1-2
TGTGCCTGGAGATTCGACAGGGGGCCCGGCTATGGCTACACCTTC
CAWRFDRGPGYGYTF
>few|TRBV5-5|TRBD1|TRBJ1-1
TGTGCCAGCAGTTGGGACAGTAACACTGAAGCTTTCTTT
CASSWDSNTEAFF
>once|TRBV9|NA|TRBJ2-5
TGTGCCAGCAGCGTAAGCATGGTCCAAGAGACCCAGTACTTC
CASSVSMVQETQYF
>NA|TRBV29-1|NA|TRBJ1-1
TGCAGCGTTGACCGGGACCAGAACACTGAAGCTTTCTTT
CSVDRDQNTEAFF
>NA|TRBV30|NA|TRBJ2-1
TGTGCCTGGAGTAAAGAAAGAGTACTAGAGCAGTTCTTC
CAWSKERVLEQFF
>NA|TRBV12-3/TRBV12-4|NA|TRBJ1-5
TGTGCCAGCAGGCCCGGGGACAATCAGCCCCAGCATTTT
CASRPGDNQPQHF
>NA|TRBV12-3/TRBV12-4|NA|TRBJ2-2
TGTGCCTCGGCCCTCCTCGGGGAGCTGTTTTTT
CASALLGELFF
>NA|TRBV5-1|NA|TRBJ1-4
TGCGCCAGCAGCTTGGCCGTCGGGCCCAGGGCAACTAATGAAAAACTGTTTTTT
CASSLAVGPRATNEKLFF
>NA|TRBV6-2/TRBV6-3|NA|TRBJ1-1
TGTGCCAGCAGTTCGATACAGGGTACTGAAGCTTTCTTT
CASSSIQGTEAFF
>NA|TRBV11-1|NA|TRBJ2-3
TGTGCCAGCAGCTTAGGCCCTACGAGCACAGATACGCAGTATTTT
CASSLGPTSTDTQYF
>once|TRBV5-4|NA|TRBJ2-3
TGTGCCAGCAGCTTAGGGCCCCGGCAGGGCACAGATACGCAGTATTTT
CASSLGPRQGTDTQYF
>once|TRBV15|TRBD1|TRBJ2-7
TGTGCCACCAGCCGGCGACAGGGGTTGCCCTACGAGCAGTACTTC
CATSRRQGLPYEQYF